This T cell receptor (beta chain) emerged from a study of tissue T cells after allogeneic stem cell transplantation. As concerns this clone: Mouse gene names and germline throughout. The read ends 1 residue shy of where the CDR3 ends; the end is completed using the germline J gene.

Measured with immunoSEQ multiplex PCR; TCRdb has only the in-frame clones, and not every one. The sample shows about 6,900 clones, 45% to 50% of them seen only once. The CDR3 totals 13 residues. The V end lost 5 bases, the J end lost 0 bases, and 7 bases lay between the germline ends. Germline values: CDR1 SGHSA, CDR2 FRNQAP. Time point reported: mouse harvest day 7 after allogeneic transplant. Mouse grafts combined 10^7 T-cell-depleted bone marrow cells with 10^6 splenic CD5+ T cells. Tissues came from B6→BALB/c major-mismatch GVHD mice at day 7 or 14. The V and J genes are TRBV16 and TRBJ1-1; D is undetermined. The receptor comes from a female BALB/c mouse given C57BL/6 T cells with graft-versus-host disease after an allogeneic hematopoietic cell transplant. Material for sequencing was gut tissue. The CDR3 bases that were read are TGTGCAAGCAGCCCGACATCAAACACAGAAGTCTTC. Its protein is CASSPTSNTEVF. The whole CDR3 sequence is CASSPTSNTEVFF.